The 13 T cell receptor beta chains listed next were all sequenced from one sample in a study of radiotherapy plus CTLA-4 blockade in lung cancer. The table came from immunoSEQ multiplex PCR; TCRdb's copy has only in-frame clones and leaves some out. This table has some 60,000 clones, approximately 79% appearing once. The sequenced sample was peripheral blood, obtained from a patient treated with radiotherapy plus ipilimumab. These receptors were obtained from a human donor with non-small cell lung cancer who had a complete response to radiotherapy plus ipilimumab.

J is TRBJ1-4 and V is TRBV5-6; 7 bases fit TRBD1. Germline V gene lookup returns CDR1 SGHDT and CDR2 YYEEEE. This CDR3 is built from 15 residues. Trimming took 5 bases from V and 0 from J; bases not matched to a gene: 4. The CDR3 region is CASSRTGATNEKLFF. The CDR3 bases are TGTGCCAGCAGTCGAACAGGGGCAACTAATGAAAAACTGTTTTTT. Full variable domain (missing parts from reference TRBV5-6 and TRBJ1-4): DAGVTQSPTHLIKTRGQQVTLRCSPKSGHDTVSWYQQALGQGPQFIFQYYEEEERQRGNFPDRFSGHQFPNYSSELNVNALLLGDSALYLCASSRTGATNEKLFFGSGTQLSVL.

The rearrangement uses TRBV6-6 and TRBJ1-6, with 8 positions matching TRBD1. The V gene end was trimmed by 7 bases and the J gene end by 10 bases; junction bases not matched to a gene: 9. The germline V gene has CDR1 MNHNY and CDR2 SVGAGI (reference sequence). This CDR3 comprises 14 residues. CDR3 nucleotide sequence: TGTGCCAGCATTCCGGACAGGGTCCCCTCACCCCTCCACTTT. It yields the protein CASIPDRVPSPLHF.

The chain has TRBV9 and TRBJ2-5, with TRBD2 matching 13 bases. This CDR3 comprises 16 residues. V lost 0 bases to trimming and J lost 5 bases; unmatched junction nucleotides: 4. The germline CDR1 and CDR2 sequences are SGDLS and YYNGEE. In nucleotides, the CDR3 is TGTGCCAGCAGCGTAGGGACTAGCGGGGGTCTCGAGACCCAGTACTTC. It specifies CASSVGTSGGLETQYF.

V usage is TRBV28 and J usage is TRBJ2-2, with D unresolved. Trimming cost V 4 bases and J 0 bases, with 12 bases left between them. This CDR3 is built from 16 residues. Germline V gene lookup returns CDR1 MDHEN and CDR2 SYDVKM. DNA for the CDR3: TGTGCCAGCAGTTCCCCCCCTCTTGCGAACACCGGGGAGCTGTTTTTT. Amino acids: CASSSPPLANTGELFF.

V gene TRBV6-5 combines with J gene TRBJ1-1; D is uncertain. Germline CDR1 and CDR2: MNHEY and SVGAGI. The CDR3 loop spans 14 amino acids. V lost 5 bases, J lost 2 bases, and 12 bases lay in between. The CDR3 DNA is TGTGCCAGCAGTCACCTCCAGTTAAACACTGAAGCTTTCTTT. Translating it yields CASSHLQLNTEAFF.

The genes are TRBV7-2 and TRBJ1-5, with D possibly TRBD1 on 6 matching bases. The CDR3 contains 16 residues. Trimming pared 4 bases from V and 5 bases from J, leaving 18 bases between. Germline CDR1 and CDR2: SGHTA and FQGNSA. For the CDR3, the DNA is TGTGCCAGCAGCTCTACTCCAAGGGGGGGTCATCAGCCCCAGCATTTT. This translates into CASSSTPRGGHQPQHF.

This chain connects TRBV28 to TRBJ2-7; 7 bases are a match to TRBD1. The CDR3 runs 14 residues. V shed 1 base and J 5 bases; nucleotides not matched to a gene: 5. Germline V gene lookup returns CDR1 MDHEN and CDR2 SYDVKM. Here the CDR3 reads CASSLYAQGDEQYF. The CDR3 DNA reads as TGTGCCAGCAGTTTATACGCCCAGGGGGACGAGCAGTACTTC.

By proportion, this clone is medium-sized. The genes are TRBV7-9 and TRBJ2-7; unclear D gene. Trimming stripped 3 bases from V and 2 bases from J, with 5 bases between. This CDR3 comprises 12 residues. From germline, CDR1 is SEHNR and CDR2 FQNEAQ (reference sequence). CDR3 DNA sequence: TGTGCCAGCAGCTTCAGGACCTACGAGCAGTACTTC. Its protein product is CASSFRTYEQYF.

This clone has a handful of counts. The rearrangement links TRBV7-9 to TRBJ1-3; D gene ambiguous. The V gene's germline CDR1 is SEHNR and CDR2 FQNEAQ (reference sequence). This CDR3 region has 16 residues. V shed 0 bases and J shed 1 base, with 10 bases lying between them. The CDR3 region is CASSLAQPGSGNTIYF. The CDR3 nucleotides are TGTGCCAGCAGCTTAGCACAACCCGGGTCTGGAAACACCATATATTTT.

Notes on this clone: Other DNA sequences within the sample encode an identical CDR3. This chain links TRBV6-1 with TRBJ2-5; D call uncertain. CDR1 is MNHNS and CDR2 is SASEGT in the germline V gene. This CDR3 region has 15 residues. V lost 2 bases to trimming and J lost 5 bases, with 15 bases between them. CDR3 protein: CASSEPPQDLETQYF. Written as DNA, the CDR3 is TGTGCCAGCAGTGAACCTCCGCAGGATTTGGAGACCCAGTACTTC.

The J gene is TRBJ2-5, the V gene TRBV18; the D gene is possibly TRBD2 (6 bases). V lost 8 bases and J lost 1, with 14 bases in between. This CDR3 region has 14 residues. Germline CDR1 KGHSH, CDR2 LQKENI. CDR3 in amino acids: CASLRAGGQETQYF. The CDR3 coding sequence is TGTGCCAGCCTAAGGGCCGGGGGCCAAGAGACCCAGTACTTC.

CDR3 sequence reads: CASSIGGSGSYEQYF. CDR3 in DNA: TGTGCCAGCTCAATCGGGGGGTCCGGCTCCTACGAGCAGTACTTC. This rearrangement joins TRBV18 to TRBJ2-7; TRBD2 aligns across 7 bases. The length of the CDR3 is 15 residues. Losses at the gene ends were 5 bases for V and 0 bases for J; bases not matched to a gene: 7. CDR1 is KGHSH and CDR2 is LQKENI in the germline V gene.

The chain uses TRBV27 and TRBJ1-6, with 9 bases aligning to TRBD1. The V and J ends lost 6 bases and 4 bases, in that order; junction bases with no gene match: 10. This CDR3 region has 17 residues. Per the germline V gene, CDR1 is MNHEY and CDR2 is SMNVEV (reference sequence). CDR3 nucleotides: TGTGCCAGCAGCTCCCGACAGGGGGGAACATATAATTCACCCCTCCACTTT. The encoded protein is CASSSRQGGTYNSPLHF.